The text below deals with one T cell receptor beta chain. There are a few counts of this clone. Its antigen target is currently unknown. No much larger clone is present one base from it, and per-base qualities are unavailable. Unmatched junction bases come to 5, with V trimmed by 0 bases and J by 4 bases. Via the germline V gene, CDR1 is SGHTS and CDR2 YDEGEE. The CDR3 has 17 amino acids, counting the end cysteine and phenylalanine. The entry retains the CDR3 DNA only, 51 bases that are in frame from base 1. The library was prepared using the immunoSEQ multiplex PCR assay. For the multiplex PCR, a mixture combining 60 forward primers for TCR Vbeta segments and 13 reverse primers for TCR Jbeta segments was used. The CDR3 region of rearranged TCR beta genes was amplified from genomic DNA by a multiplex PCR assay. The Illumina HiSeq System was used to sequence the amplified TCR beta libraries as 87-base-pair reads. Concerning the study's data processing: A later analysis counted about 76 million unique TCR beta chains across the 666 repertoires, and some 11 million of these chains were shared by at least two donors. A nearest-neighbor algorithm error-corrected the raw reads and collapsed the reads into unique sequences, merging closely related sequences to remove PCR and sequencing errors. To assign V, D and J gene segments, CDR3 sequences were aligned to IMGT reference sequences. For a sequence to be retained, a match of at least six nucleotides was required to both a V gene segment and a J gene segment. A rearrangement was called productive if the CDR3 had no stop codons and remained in frame with V and J, and every other rearrangement was called non-productive. CDR3 was defined by IMGT convention, running from the second conserved V-encoded cysteine to the conserved J-encoded phenylalanine. The earlier analysis of about 530 of the donors excluded any sequence lacking an unambiguous match to a single V gene segment. In an earlier analysis of a few hundred of the donors, V segments were called functional above 56.7% productive rearrangements and were called segregating when the between-donor standard deviation exceeded 5%. A statistical classification framework was built for diagnosing cytomegalovirus status from the catalog of TCR beta chain sequences. In a later analysis, V and J genes were assigned by comparing TCR nucleotide sequences against IMGT/GENE-DB human TR gene sequences. A later analysis assigned CDR3 sequences and most-parsimonious VDJ recombination scenarios with the TCRdist pipeline. In a later analysis, each TCR beta chain was defined by its CDR3 amino acid sequence together with its V-gene family, and reads lacking a unique V-gene family were excluded. As a way to deal with suspected cross-contamination and a sequencing artifact, a later analysis dropped roughly 600 nucleotide sequences that were highly shared and had low generation probability. For each public chain, a later analysis derived a clonal expansion index from normalized ranks of inferred template counts within each repertoire. Generation probabilities in a later analysis came from a VDJ recombination model fitted to out-of-frame rearrangements, and those results were checked against IGoR. In a later analysis, hypergeometric tests were used to score TCR-TCR, TCR-HLA and TCR-CMV co-occurrence, with a repertoire-size bias correction applied to TCR pairs. To estimate false discovery rates, a later analysis permuted the HLA or CMV assignments 20 times. A later analysis grouped co-occurring TCRs with DBSCAN, adding TCRdist sequence similarity when clustering within HLA-allele-positive subsets. Repertoires with fewer than 30,000 or more than 120,000 public chains were left out of co-occurrence clustering, as were about five repertoires with anomalous nucleotide sharing. As stored in TCRdb, this immuneACCESS dataset retains in-frame rearrangements with V and J assigned. A fraction of the clones does not appear; measured against another copy, unresolved V genes explain less than half of the discrepancy, and the remainder lacks a known reason. From that table come the V and J calls and clone size; the DNA was used to work out D and trimming. This sample has 140,000 or so clones in its table, and approximately 9% of those were observed once. 1.5% to 2% of the sample is taken by the ten largest.

This sample is drawn from a study of cytomegalovirus exposure and HLA in healthy donors (dated by TCRdb to 2017 to 2019). Background on the whole study: In an earlier analysis of 450 to 750 of the donors, 250 to 300 Gb of sequence data and 90 million to 130 million unique TCR beta sequences from about 190 million T cells were reported. An early release that covered fewer than 800 HLA-typed donors contained 300 to 350 gigabases of sequencing data and tens of millions of unique TCR sequences. The genetic ancestry cluster associated with self-reported Caucasian donors included around four fifths of the roughly 400 genotyped donors. The aim of the study was to test whether cataloging public T cell receptors could identify signatures of past pathogen exposure. The T cell repertoires of some 700 subjects were profiled by immunosequencing and related to cytomegalovirus serostatus. Along with the approximately 620-subject first cohort, a separate validation cohort of over 90 different subjects was used. To predict cytomegalovirus infection status, the study combined high-throughput TCR immunosequencing, statistical association of individual TCRs with disease status, and machine learning. In a later analysis, previously published TCR beta repertoires from 666 donors were re-analyzed and high-resolution HLA genotyping was added so that TCR occurrence patterns could be studied. Rather than drawing on any new phenotypic data, the later analysis identified candidate immune exposures from TCR beta sequences and the way those sequences occurred across donors. To decide whether each TCR beta V gene segment behaved as functional or pseudogenic, an earlier analysis of some 580 of the donors relied on high-throughput TCR beta sequencing. Alongside the repertoire data, information on donor age, sex, ethnicity and CMV serostatus was compiled. A later genetic analysis took genome-wide SNP genotypes for 398 of the 666 donors and used that subset as a discovery cohort. Every discovery cohort repertoire had been produced on one sequencing platform. HLA typing covered class I and class II loci at four-digit resolution. The number of typed donors differed by locus: about 620-630 for A, B, C, DRB1 and DQB1; roughly 510 for DQA1; over 600 for DPA1; and some 430 for DPB1. Because of strong linkage in the cohort, four to six DR-DQ haplotypes were treated as single units for association and clustering. Across some 400 genotyped donors of the cohort, an average of about 240,000 unique TCR beta nucleotide sequences per donor were sequenced, and approximately 17% of those sequences were non-productive.

The cohort consisted of approximately 670 healthy bone marrow donors. Cohort members were all nominally healthy when sampled, although unrecorded immune exposures were likely present. The donor tested CMV seronegative and was one of the 352 seronegative cohort members. Every donor gave a peripheral blood sample, and the peripheral blood mononuclear cells from that sample were used for TCR beta sequencing. Genomic DNA was extracted from the blood cell samples with the Qiagen DNeasy Blood Extraction Kit. What the study reported, not specific to this receptor: Because HLA typing was missing for some donors at each locus, association tests included only the typed subset. While some public TCRs were present in many individuals, most TCR sequences turned up only very rarely across donors. A total of roughly 160 TCR beta chains were listed by the study as associated with cytomegalovirus. Broadly in line with IMGT annotations, most TCR beta V segments showed up in productive rearrangements about 87% or about 30% of the time in an earlier analysis of several hundred of the donors. Several of the top co-occurrence clusters appeared to be linked to parvovirus B19, influenza, CMV and Epstein-Barr virus, according to a later analysis. A further reported finding was that TCR beta sequences accurately predicted the HLA-A and HLA-B alleles for most subjects in the first cohort. Linkage disequilibrium might explain the correlated functional status among segregating V segments, but an unknown experimental factor could not be excluded. In a later analysis, the rate of TCR association differed among HLA loci, with DRB1 alleles having the most associated TCRs and HLA-C alleles having the fewest. Most CMV-associated TCR beta chains appeared to be HLA-restricted in a later analysis, and the HLA associations seemed to be driven largely by CMV exposure. A group of highly shared sequence variants was considered likely to be a technical artifact of the sequencing pipeline. Cytomegalovirus status was reported to be diagnosed by the classifier with high specificity and sensitivity in both the original and validation cohorts. Because counts were too low, about 17 rarely observed V segments, including chromosome 9 orphons, were excluded from the earlier analysis of fewer than 650 of the donors. A later analysis associated 17,000 or so TCR beta sequences with specific HLA alleles at a false discovery rate of 0.05. The only immune exposure information available for the cohort was CMV serostatus. The authors suggested that the approach could potentially be generalized to other disease states and immunological phenotypes. In this cohort, only TCR beta chains were sequenced, and detectable features were limited by the absence of alpha or paired-chain data. When HLA alleles, especially DR and DQ, strongly co-occurred, attributing TCR associations to individual alleles was difficult. According to a later genetic analysis, donors in an Asian-associated ancestry cluster had fewer N-insertions in productive TCRs than the approximately 700-donor mean. In vitro tests confirmed that a few of the cytomegalovirus-associated TCR beta chains recognize cytomegalovirus antigens. The 87-base-pair reads could not distinguish some IMGT-functional V segments, including TRBV6-2 and TRBV6-3, so those segments were excluded. In a later genetic analysis, a missense DCLRE1C variant was associated with V-gene and J-gene trimming of TCR beta chains, and the association was replicated in an independent cohort. Sequencing depth was assumed to be roughly uniform across donors in the presence/absence analyses, though that assumption may not hold. Compared with equally common non-associated chains, HLA-associated TCR beta chains in a later analysis were more clonally expanded and had lower generation probabilities.

The rearranged chain carries TRBV5-8 and TRBJ2-1; TRBD2 aligns with 12 central bases. This clonotype originated in a male donor in good health and CMV-seronegative. Sequenced: PBMCs. The CDR3 region reads CASSLGGTSGPYNEQFF. The DNA is TGTGCCAGCAGCTTGGGGGGGACTAGCGGGCCTTACAATGAGCAGTTCTTC.